Below are 21 T cell receptor beta chains sequenced from a single sample in a study of shared clonotypes between healthy human individuals (dated by TCRdb to 2018 to 2021). CD8 naive samples were obtained by positive selection for CCR7 among CD45RO-negative cells, yielding a CD45RA+CCR7+ population from which TemRA cells were excluded. Libraries were built with the immunoSEQ multiplex PCR assay. TCRdb provides this immuneACCESS table in a form limited to in-frame rearrangements. Some clones are lacking; in checked studies, under half of them reflect an unresolved V gene, and why the rest are absent is not known. Present in this sample are about 2.1 million clones, roughly 93% of which were seen just once. The ten largest clones add up to more than 1.5% of the sample. Sequences were obtained from naive CD8+ T cells from PBMCs. This specimen's cell subset or site label, per the study, means: CD45RA+CCR7+. These receptors were collected from a man between 18 and 29 years old in good health. Some clones in this sample may be carry-over from other donors' samples.

CDR3 in DNA: TGTGCCAGCCCGGGACAGGGTGGTGGCTACACCTTC. Translated: CASPGQGGGYTF. V usage is TRBV18 and J usage is TRBJ1-2, with 9 positions matching TRBD1. CDR3 size: 12 residues. Trimming removed 8 bases from V and 7 bases from J; junction bases left unmatched: 5. Germline loops: CDR1 KGHSH, CDR2 LQKENI. The variable domain in full, with the rest retrieved from reference TRBV18 and TRBJ1-2, is NAGVMQNPRHLVRRRGQEARLRCSPMKGHSHVYWYRQLPEEGLKFMVYLQKENIIDESGMPKERFSAEFPKEGPSILRIQQVVRGDSAAYFCASPGQGGGYTFGSGTRLTVV.

CDR3: CASSQGTRGSYEQYF. CDR3 DNA sequence: TGCGCCAGCAGCCAGGGGACTAGGGGATCCTACGAGCAGTACTTC. The rearrangement uses TRBV4-1 and TRBJ2-7; 8 bases fit TRBD2. Germline CDR1 and CDR2: MGHRA and YSYEKL. V was clipped by 3 bases and J by 1 base; unmatched bases: 5. CDR3 length: 15 residues.

The chain has TRBV19 and TRBJ2-1; TRBD1 is a possible D gene (6 bases). Germline V gene data show CDR1 as LNHDA and CDR2 as SQIVND (reference sequence). The V gene lost 10 bases and the J gene lost 5 bases, with 15 bases spanning the gap. The CDR3 totals 13 residues. This chain's CDR3 is CAIDAGTNNEQFF. The CDR3 nucleotides read TGTGCCATTGACGCCGGGACAAACAATGAGCAGTTCTTC. The complete variable domain, with remaining parts taken from reference TRBV19 and TRBJ2-1, reads DGGITQSPKYLFRKEGQNVTLSCEQNLNHDAMYWYRQDPGQGLRLIYYSQIVNDFQKGDIAEGYSVSREKKESFPLTVTSAQKNPTAFYLCAIDAGTNNEQFFGPGTRLTVL.

This rearrangement joins TRBV9 to TRBJ2-3, with a weak D call TRBD2 (7 bases). The germline V gene has CDR1 SGDLS and CDR2 YYNGEE. The CDR3 sequence is 17 residues long. Trimming removed 6 bases from V and 8 bases from J, with 28 bases in between. The CDR3 spells CASTSSGGLAEAGTQYF. In DNA, the CDR3 is TGTGCCAGCACCTCCAGTGGGGGGCTAGCGGAGGCAGGTACGCAGTATTTT.

The V and J genes are TRBV4-1 and TRBJ2-5; D gene uncertain. Germline CDR1 is MGHRA and CDR2 is YSYEKL. This CDR3 spans 16 amino acids. V was pared by 4 bases and J by 1 base, with 16 bases between. The CDR3 region has the DNA TGCGCCAGCAGCCCCCTGGTAGATTGGAGCCAAGAGACCCAGTACTTC. As protein: CASSPLVDWSQETQYF.

V and J are TRBV11-2 and TRBJ2-7; D possibly uses TRBD1 or TRBD2 (6 bases each). Germline V lookup: CDR1 SGHAT, CDR2 FQNNGV. The V gene lost 5 bases and the J gene lost 5 bases, with 16 bases spanning the gap. CDR3 length equals 14 residues. CDR3 amino acids: CASSVPGASDEQYF. The CDR3 DNA follows: TGTGCCAGCAGCGTCCCGGGGGCGTCGGACGAGCAGTACTTC.

This clone was observed once. The rearrangement joins TRBV29-1 to TRBJ2-1; no definite D call. Germline-derived CDR1 and CDR2 are SQVTM and ANQGSEA. Trimming removed 8 bases at V and 5 bases at J, with 10 bases between. The CDR3 sequence is 11 residues long. CDR3 coding DNA: TGCAGCCCTCTGGTCAACAATGAGCAGTTCTTC. This encodes CSPLVNNEQFF.

V gene TRBV15 combines with J gene TRBJ1-4; D gene unclear. The CDR3 totals 16 residues. Trimming took 0 bases from V and 5 from J, leaving 13 bases between them. The V gene's germline CDR1 is LNHNV and CDR2 YYDKDF (reference sequence). The CDR3 DNA sequence: TGTGCCACCAGCAGAGAGACGTCCCCAAAAAATGAAAAACTGTTTTTT. The encoded protein is CATSRETSPKNEKLFF.

The V call is TRBV5-6, the J call TRBJ2-5, with D perhaps given as TRBD1 or TRBD2 (6 bases each). Per the germline V gene, CDR1 is SGHDT and CDR2 is YYEEEE. The germline V and J ends were trimmed by 1 base and 5 bases, with 21 bases remaining between them. The CDR3 has 17 residues. The CDR3 spells CASSLLDYGQGLETQYF. CDR3 nucleotides: TGTGCCAGCAGCTTGTTGGACTACGGGCAGGGGTTGGAGACCCAGTACTTC.

This chain links TRBV7-2 with TRBJ2-7, with TRBD2 matching 11 bases. Germline V gives CDR1 SGHTA, CDR2 FQGNSA. The junction had 10 bases not matched to a gene; V was cut back by 3 bases and J by 3 bases. The CDR3 is 17 residues long. CDR3 sequence: CASSLSGTSGWGYEQYF. CDR3 bases: TGTGCCAGCAGCTTGTCCGGGACTAGCGGATGGGGCTACGAGCAGTACTTC.

The V call is TRBV27, the J call TRBJ2-7, with TRBD2 matching over 8 bases. The CDR3 has 16 residues. With V trimmed by 7 bases and J by 0 bases, 11 bases remained unmatched. Germline V gives CDR1 MNHEY, CDR2 SMNVEV (reference sequence). In DNA, the CDR3 is TGTGCCAGCACCACGGGGGGGGTGGGGGCCTCCTACGAGCAGTACTTC. Amino acids: CASTTGGVGASYEQYF.

V is TRBV7-8 and J is TRBJ2-1, with D uncertain. The V gene's germline CDR1 is SGHVS and CDR2 FQNEAQ. This CDR3 comprises 12 residues. The ends were cut back, 4 bases at V and 4 bases at J, with 5 bases in the middle. CDR3 residues: CASSWPYNEQFF. DNA of the CDR3: TGTGCCAGCAGCTGGCCGTACAATGAGCAGTTCTTC.

A note on this clone: Additional DNA sequences in this sample encode the identical CDR3. The chain links TRBV27 to TRBJ1-5, with D perhaps matching TRBD1 (5 bases). The CDR3 totals 14 residues. V was pared by 4 bases and J by 2 bases, with 9 bases between. Germline V gene lookup returns CDR1 MNHEY and CDR2 SMNVEV (reference sequence). CDR3 region: CASSSLQGNQPQHF. CDR3 bases: TGTGCCAGCAGTTCACTACAGGGCAATCAGCCCCAGCATTTT.

V and J are TRBV5-8 and TRBJ2-7; TRBD2 agrees at 7 bases. The CDR3 has 14 amino acids. Trimming cost V 2 bases and J 4 bases; bases outside gene matches: 6. Germline lookup yields CDR1 SGHTS and CDR2 YDEGEE. The chain's CDR3 is CASSLGGSTYEQYF. CDR3 in DNA: TGTGCCAGCAGCTTAGGCGGGAGTACGTACGAGCAGTACTTC. Filled out from reference TRBV5-8 and TRBJ2-7, the complete variable domain reads EAGVTQSPTHLIKTRGQQATLRCSPISGHTSVYWYQQALGLGLQFLLWYDEGEERNRGNFPPRFSGRQFPNYSSELNVNALELEDSALYLCASSLGGSTYEQYFGPGTRLTVT.

To note about this clone: Other DNA variants within this sample encode the same CDR3. This chain links TRBV27 with TRBJ2-1; 7 positions match TRBD1. V trimming: 4 bases; J trimming: 4 bases; junction bases outside the gene matches: 1. Germline CDR1 reads MNHEY; CDR2 reads SMNVEV (reference sequence). CDR3 length equals 13 residues. CDR3 nucleotides: TGTGCCAGCAGTTGGGACAGTTACAATGAGCAGTTCTTC. It encodes CASSWDSYNEQFF.

The chain joins TRBV19 to TRBJ2-7; possibly TRBD1 for D (6 bases). The CDR3 contains 14 residues. Germline CDR1 reads LNHDA; CDR2 reads SQIVND (reference sequence). V shed 5 bases and J shed 2 bases, with 13 bases lying between them. In nucleotides, the CDR3 is TGTGCCAGTAGTTACCAGGGGACGCCCTACGAGCAGTACTTC. Translating gives CASSYQGTPYEQYF.

Of note for this clone: The sample contains more than one DNA sequence encoding this CDR3. The chain has TRBV4-1 and TRBJ2-2, with a tentative D call TRBD1 (6 bases). The germline V and J ends were trimmed by 1 base and 6 bases, with 9 bases remaining between them. The CDR3 runs to 14 residues. Per the germline V gene, CDR1 is MGHRA and CDR2 is YSYEKL. CDR3 in amino acids: CASSQVGGPGELFF. Written as DNA, the CDR3 is TGCGCCAGCAGCCAAGTTGGGGGCCCCGGGGAGCTGTTTTTT.

The chain is built from TRBV15 and TRBJ2-3, with D hard to call. The germline V gene encodes CDR1 LNHNV and CDR2 YYDKDF (reference sequence). This CDR3 spans 16 amino acids. V lost 1 base, J lost 2 bases, and 13 bases lay in between. CDR3 residues: CATSRARVQLTDTQYF. Written as DNA, the CDR3 is TGTGCCACCAGCAGAGCCCGGGTCCAGCTCACAGATACGCAGTATTTT.

This chain connects TRBV27 to TRBJ2-5; D assignment may be TRBD1 or TRBD2 (5 bases each). Per germline, CDR1 MNHEY and CDR2 SMNVEV (reference sequence). The CDR3 loop spans 13 amino acids. The V end lost 6 bases, the J end lost 5 bases, and 13 bases lay between the germline ends. CDR3 region: CASRSRGFETQYF. The CDR3 bases are TGTGCCAGCAGGTCACGGGGCTTTGAGACCCAGTACTTC.

V is TRBV19 and J is TRBJ2-7; 9 positions agree with TRBD1. Trimming removed 6 bases from V and 5 bases from J; junction bases left unmatched: 5. Germline V gene sequence: CDR1 LNHDA, CDR2 SQIVND (reference sequence). The CDR3 is 13 amino acids. The CDR3: CASSGQGQDEQYF. In nucleotides, the CDR3 is TGTGCCAGTAGCGGACAGGGGCAAGACGAGCAGTACTTC.

This clone appeared once. This chain connects TRBV11-3 to TRBJ2-3; 10 nucleotides line up with TRBD2. The CDR3 contains 15 residues. Germline assignment: CDR1 SGHNT and CDR2 YENEEA. Unmatched junction bases numbered 6, after V lost 5 bases and J lost 4 bases. This CDR3 is CASSPRGTSADTQYF. The DNA for the CDR3 is TGTGCCAGCAGCCCCCGGGGGACTAGCGCAGATACGCAGTATTTT.